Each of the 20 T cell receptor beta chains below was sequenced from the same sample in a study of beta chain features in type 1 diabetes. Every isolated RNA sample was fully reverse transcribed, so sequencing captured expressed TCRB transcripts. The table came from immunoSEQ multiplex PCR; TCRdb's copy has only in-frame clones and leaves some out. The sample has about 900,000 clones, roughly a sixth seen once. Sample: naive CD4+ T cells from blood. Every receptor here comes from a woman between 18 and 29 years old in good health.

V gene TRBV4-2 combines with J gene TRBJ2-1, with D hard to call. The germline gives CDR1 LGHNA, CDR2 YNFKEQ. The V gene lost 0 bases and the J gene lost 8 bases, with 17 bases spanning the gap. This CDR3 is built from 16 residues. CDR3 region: CASSQESSRPSDEQFF. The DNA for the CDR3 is TGTGCCAGCAGCCAAGAGTCTAGTCGGCCGAGCGATGAGCAGTTCTTC.

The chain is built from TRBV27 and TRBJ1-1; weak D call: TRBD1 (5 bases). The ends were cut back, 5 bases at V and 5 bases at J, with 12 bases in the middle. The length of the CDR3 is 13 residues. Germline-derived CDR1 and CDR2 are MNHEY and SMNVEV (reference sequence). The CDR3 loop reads CASSPAYRTEAFF. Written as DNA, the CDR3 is TGTGCCAGCAGTCCAGCTTACAGGACTGAAGCTTTCTTT.

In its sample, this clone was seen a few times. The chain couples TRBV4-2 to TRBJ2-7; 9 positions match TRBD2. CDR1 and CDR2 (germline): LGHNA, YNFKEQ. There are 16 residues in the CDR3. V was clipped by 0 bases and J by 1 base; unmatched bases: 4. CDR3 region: CASSQELTSGSYEQYF. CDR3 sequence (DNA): TGTGCCAGCAGCCAAGAACTTACTAGCGGGTCCTACGAGCAGTACTTC.

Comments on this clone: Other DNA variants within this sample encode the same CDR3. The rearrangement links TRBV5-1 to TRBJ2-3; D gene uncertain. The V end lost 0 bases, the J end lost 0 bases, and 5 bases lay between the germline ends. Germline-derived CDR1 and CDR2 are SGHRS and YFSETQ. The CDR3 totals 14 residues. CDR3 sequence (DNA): TGCGCCAGCAGCTTGGGACGTAGCACAGATACGCAGTATTTT. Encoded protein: CASSLGRSTDTQYF.

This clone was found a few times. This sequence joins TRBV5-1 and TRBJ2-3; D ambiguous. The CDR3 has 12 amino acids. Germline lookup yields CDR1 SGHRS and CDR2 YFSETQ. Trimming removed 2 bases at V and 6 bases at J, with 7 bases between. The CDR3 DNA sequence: TGCGCCAGCAGCTTCCCCATGGATACGCAGTATTTT. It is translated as CASSFPMDTQYF.

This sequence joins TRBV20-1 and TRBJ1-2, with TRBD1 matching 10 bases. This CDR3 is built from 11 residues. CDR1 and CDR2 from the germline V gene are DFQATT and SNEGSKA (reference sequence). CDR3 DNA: TGCAGGGGACAGGGGATTTATGGCTACACCTTC. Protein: CRGQGIYGYTF.

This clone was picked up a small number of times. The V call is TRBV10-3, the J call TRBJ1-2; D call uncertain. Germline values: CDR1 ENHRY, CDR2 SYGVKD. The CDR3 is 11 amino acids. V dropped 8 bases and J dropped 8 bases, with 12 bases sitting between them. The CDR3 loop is CAIRKVEGYTF. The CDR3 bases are TGTGCCATCCGGAAGGTGGAAGGCTACACCTTC.

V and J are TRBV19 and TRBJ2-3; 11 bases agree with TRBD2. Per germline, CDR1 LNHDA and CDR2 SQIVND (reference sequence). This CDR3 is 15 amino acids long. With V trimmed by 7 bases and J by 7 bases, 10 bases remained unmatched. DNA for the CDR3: TGTGCCAGTACGAGCCCACTAGCGGGAGTGTATACGCAGTATTTT. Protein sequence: CASTSPLAGVYTQYF.

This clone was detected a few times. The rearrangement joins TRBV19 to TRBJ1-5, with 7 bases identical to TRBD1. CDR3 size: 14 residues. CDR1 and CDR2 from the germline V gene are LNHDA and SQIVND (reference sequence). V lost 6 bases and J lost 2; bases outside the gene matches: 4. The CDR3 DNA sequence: TGTGCCAGTAGGGACGGGACAGGCAATCAGCCCCAGCATTTT. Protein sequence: CASRDGTGNQPQHF.

CDR3 coding DNA: TGTGCCAGCGCCTCTACGACAGGCTTCTACGAGCAGTACTTC. Translation: CASASTTGFYEQYF. The chain uses TRBV18 and TRBJ2-7, with D possibly TRBD1 on 6 matching bases. Germline V gene sequence: CDR1 KGHSH, CDR2 LQKENI. Trimming removed 8 bases at V and 3 bases at J, with 17 bases between. The length of the CDR3 is 14 residues.

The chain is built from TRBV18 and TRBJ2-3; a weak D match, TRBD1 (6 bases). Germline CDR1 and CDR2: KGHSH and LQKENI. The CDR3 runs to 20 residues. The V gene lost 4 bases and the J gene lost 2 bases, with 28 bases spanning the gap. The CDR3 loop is CASSRNRDTARAAHTDTQYF. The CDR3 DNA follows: TGTGCCAGCTCACGAAACCGGGACACCGCGAGGGCCGCGCACACAGATACGCAGTATTTT.

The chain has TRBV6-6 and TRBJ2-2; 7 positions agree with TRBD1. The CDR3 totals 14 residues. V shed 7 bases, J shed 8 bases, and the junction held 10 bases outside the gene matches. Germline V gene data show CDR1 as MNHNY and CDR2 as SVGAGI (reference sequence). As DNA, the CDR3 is TGTGCCAGCAACCGACTCCAGGACAGGGGGGAGCTGTTTTTT. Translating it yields CASNRLQDRGELFF.

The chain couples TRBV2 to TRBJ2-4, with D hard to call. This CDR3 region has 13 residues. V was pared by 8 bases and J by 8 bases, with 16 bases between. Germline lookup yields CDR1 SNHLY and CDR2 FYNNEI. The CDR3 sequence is CASRRDGRDIQYF. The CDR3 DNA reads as TGTGCCAGCCGTAGGGATGGCCGGGACATTCAGTACTTC.

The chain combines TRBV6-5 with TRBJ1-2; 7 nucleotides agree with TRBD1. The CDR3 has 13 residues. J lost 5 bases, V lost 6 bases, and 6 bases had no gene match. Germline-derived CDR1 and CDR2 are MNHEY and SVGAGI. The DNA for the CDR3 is TGTGCCAGCAGCCCGACAGGGACGTATGGCTACACCTTC. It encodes CASSPTGTYGYTF.

CDR3 coding DNA: TGTGCCAGCAGCTTGAGGGCTGGGGCCAACGTCCTGACTTTC. Protein sequence: CASSLRAGANVLTF. The chain is built from TRBV7-9 and TRBJ2-6; TRBD2 might be the D (5 bases). Germline loops: CDR1 SEHNR, CDR2 FQNEAQ (reference sequence). CDR3 length equals 14 residues. Trimming stripped 3 bases from V and 2 bases from J, with 5 bases between.

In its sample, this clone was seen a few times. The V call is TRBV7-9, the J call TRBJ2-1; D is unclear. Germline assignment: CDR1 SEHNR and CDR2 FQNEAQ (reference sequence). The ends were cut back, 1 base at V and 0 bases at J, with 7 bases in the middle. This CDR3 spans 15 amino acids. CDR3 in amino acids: CASSLESYSYNEQFF. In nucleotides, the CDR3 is TGTGCCAGCAGCTTAGAGAGCTACTCCTACAATGAGCAGTTCTTC.

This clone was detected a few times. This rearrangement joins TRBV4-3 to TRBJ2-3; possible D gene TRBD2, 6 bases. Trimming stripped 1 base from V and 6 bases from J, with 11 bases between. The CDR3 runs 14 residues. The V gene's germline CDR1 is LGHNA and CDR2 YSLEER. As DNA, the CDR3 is TGCGCCAGCAGCCAAGTCCGGGAGAGGGATACGCAGTATTTT. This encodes CASSQVRERDTQYF.

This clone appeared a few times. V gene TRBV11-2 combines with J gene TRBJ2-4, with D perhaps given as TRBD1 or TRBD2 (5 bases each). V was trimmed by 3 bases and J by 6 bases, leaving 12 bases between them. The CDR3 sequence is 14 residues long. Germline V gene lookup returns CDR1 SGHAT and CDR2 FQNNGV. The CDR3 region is CASSFPSGGNIQYF. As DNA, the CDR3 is TGTGCCAGCAGCTTCCCCTCTGGGGGAAACATTCAGTACTTC.

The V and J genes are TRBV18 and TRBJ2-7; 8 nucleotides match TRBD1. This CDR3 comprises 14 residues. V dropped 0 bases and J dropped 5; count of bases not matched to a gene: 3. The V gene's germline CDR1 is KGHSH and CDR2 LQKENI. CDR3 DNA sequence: TGTGCCAGCTCACCACCGACAGGGGAGGACGAGCAGTACTTC. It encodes CASSPPTGEDEQYF.

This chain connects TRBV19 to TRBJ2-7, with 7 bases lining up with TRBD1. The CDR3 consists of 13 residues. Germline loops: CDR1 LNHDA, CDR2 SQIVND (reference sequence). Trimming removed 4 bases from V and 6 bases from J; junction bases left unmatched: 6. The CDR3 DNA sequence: TGTGCCAGTAGTAGCACAGGGGTTCGCGAGCAGTACTTC. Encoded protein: CASSSTGVREQYF.